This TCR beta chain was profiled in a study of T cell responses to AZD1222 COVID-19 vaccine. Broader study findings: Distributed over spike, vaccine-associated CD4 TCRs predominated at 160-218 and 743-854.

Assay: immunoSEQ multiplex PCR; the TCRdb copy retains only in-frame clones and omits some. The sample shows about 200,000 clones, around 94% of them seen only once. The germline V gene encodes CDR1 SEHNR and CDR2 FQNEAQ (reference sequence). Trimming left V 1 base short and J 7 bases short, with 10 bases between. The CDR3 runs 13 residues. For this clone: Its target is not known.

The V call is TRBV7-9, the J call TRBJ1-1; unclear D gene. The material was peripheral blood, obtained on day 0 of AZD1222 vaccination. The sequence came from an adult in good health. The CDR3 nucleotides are TGTGCCAGCAGCTTAGGCGGGCGGAGTGAAGCTTTCTTT. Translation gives CASSLGGRSEAFF.